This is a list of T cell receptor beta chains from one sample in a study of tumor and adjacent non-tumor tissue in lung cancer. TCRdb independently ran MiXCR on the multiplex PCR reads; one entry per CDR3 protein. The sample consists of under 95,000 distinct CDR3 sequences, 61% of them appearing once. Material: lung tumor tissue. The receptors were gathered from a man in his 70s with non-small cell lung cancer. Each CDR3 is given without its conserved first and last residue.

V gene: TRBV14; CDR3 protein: ASSHHGLAGGPRETQY
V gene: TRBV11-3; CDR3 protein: VTSLVEAGELF
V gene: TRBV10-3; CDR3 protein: AISDGAYTDTQY
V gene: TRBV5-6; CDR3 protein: ASTMTGDTDTQY
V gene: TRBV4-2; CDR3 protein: ASSQGRLAGYNEKF
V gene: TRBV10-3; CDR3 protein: PISELNYEQY
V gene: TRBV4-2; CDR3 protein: ASSQAAASAEGSGELF
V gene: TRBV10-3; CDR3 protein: AIRPRQGSYEQN
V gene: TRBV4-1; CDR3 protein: ASSPRTTSWGDTEAF
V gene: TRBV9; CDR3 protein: ASSVGDRVANTGELF
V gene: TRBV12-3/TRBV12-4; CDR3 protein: ASNPTYYELY
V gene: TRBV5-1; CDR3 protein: ASSSDRVNTEAF
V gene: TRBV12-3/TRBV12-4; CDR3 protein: ASSLALQGAQPQH
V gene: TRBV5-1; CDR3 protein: ASSGTARSVNERF